The sequence of this T cell receptor beta chain was determined in a study of blood T cell repertoires in COVID-19. The repertoire was sequenced with immunoSEQ multiplex PCR; TCRdb's copy has only in-frame clones and lacks some. The sample holds around 160,000 clones; more than 75% are singletons and the top ten take 1.2%. This CDR3 has 16 amino acids. V was pared by 2 bases and J by 0 bases, with 16 bases between. Germline V gives CDR1 GTSNPN, CDR2 SVGIG (reference sequence). Self-reported history from a screening survey and questionnaire set each donor's cohort. The sequenced material came from PBMCs or T cells enriched from blood (not recorded which). The chain joins TRBV30 to TRBJ1-2, with D maybe TRBD1 (5 bases). This clonotype originated in a woman under 40 with acute COVID-19. CDR3: CAWSLTGRGANYGYTF. The CDR3 coding sequence is TGTGCCTGGAGTCTCACAGGAAGGGGCGCTAACTATGGCTACACCTTC.